This note documents a single T cell receptor (beta chain) sequence. Researchers prepared the TCRbeta library using unique molecular identifiers, the study reports. TCRdb processed the PCR reads anew with MiXCR; each CDR3 protein has one entry. Of roughly 500,000 distinct CDR3 sequences listed, 32% are singletons. This entry belongs to a study of T-cell reconstitution after alpha-beta-depleted transplantation in children. There are 18 residues in the CDR3. Germline V gene lookup returns CDR1 LNHNV and CDR2 YYDKDF (reference sequence). V gave up 0 bases and J gave up 8 bases; unmatched junction bases: 12.

This TCR was recovered from a human donor who donated a stem cell graft to a child with aplastic anemia. This chain uses TRBV15 with TRBJ2-1; 11 bases line up with TRBD2. The sample consisted of PBMCs from the stem cell graft donor, taken from the stem cell graft. Here the CDR3 reads CATSRDPLAGEYYHEQFF. CDR3 bases: TGTGCCACCAGCAGAGATCCACTAGCGGGAGAGTATTACCATGAGCAGTTCTTC.